One and the same sample provided the 2 T cell receptor beta chains below, sequenced in a study of long-term antiretroviral therapy in people with HIV (dated by TCRdb to 2022 to 2024). The immunoSEQ hsTCRB v3.0 assay was used at survey level resolution to sequence the TRB variable region. In its TCRdb copy, this immuneACCESS table keeps in-frame sequences only and misses some clones. Where compared with another copy, unresolved V genes explain less than half of these, and the others have no known cause. In this sample the table shows around 15,000 clones, roughly 91% of which occur a single time. The top ten hold roughly an eighth of the sample. Specimen: unsorted PBMCs, collected 6.9 years after starting antiretroviral therapy. The receptors originated from a man over 45 with HIV.

The gene calls are TRBV7-2 and TRBJ2-1, with D perhaps matching TRBD2 (5 bases). This CDR3 contains 15 residues. With 1 base removed from V and 0 bases from J, the gap between germline ends came to 7 bases. Germline lookup yields CDR1 SGHTA and CDR2 FQGNSA. CDR3 region: CASSLERNSYNEQFF. The CDR3 bases are TGTGCCAGCAGCTTAGAGCGGAACTCCTACAATGAGCAGTTCTTC.

There are a few counts of this clone. V is TRBV7-6 and J is TRBJ1-1; TRBD1 might be the D (5 bases). V gave up 2 bases and J gave up 0 bases, with 10 bases separating them. The CDR3 length is 15 residues. Germline values: CDR1 SGHVS, CDR2 FNYEAQ. CDR3 in amino acids: CASSLPPGMNTEAFF. The CDR3, as DNA: TGTGCCAGCAGCTTACCACCAGGGATGAACACTGAAGCTTTCTTT.